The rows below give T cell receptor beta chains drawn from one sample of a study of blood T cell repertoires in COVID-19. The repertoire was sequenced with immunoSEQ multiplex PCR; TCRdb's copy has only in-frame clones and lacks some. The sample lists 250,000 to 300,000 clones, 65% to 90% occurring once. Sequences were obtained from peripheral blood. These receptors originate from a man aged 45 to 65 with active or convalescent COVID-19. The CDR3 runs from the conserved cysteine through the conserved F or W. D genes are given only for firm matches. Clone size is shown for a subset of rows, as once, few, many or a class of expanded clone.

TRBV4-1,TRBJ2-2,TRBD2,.,TGCGCCAGCAGCCAAGAGGGACGGGAGGCCGGGGAGCTGTTTTTT,CASSQEGREAGELFF
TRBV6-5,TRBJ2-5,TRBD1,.,TGTGCCAGCAGTTACTCCTGGACAGGCGAGACCCAGTACTTC,CASSYSWTGETQYF
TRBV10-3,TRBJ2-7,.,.,TGTGCCATCAGTGATGGAAAGACTACCTACGAGCAGTACTTC,CAISDGKTTYEQYF
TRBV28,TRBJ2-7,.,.,TGTGCCAGCAGTCCGGGGGATTGGGAGCAGTACTTC,CASSPGDWEQYF
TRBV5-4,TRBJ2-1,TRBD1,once,TGTGCCAGCAGCTTGGGGACAGGACTCTACAATGAGCAGTTCTTC,CASSLGTGLYNEQFF
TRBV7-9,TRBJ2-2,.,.,TGTGCCAGCAGCTTAGTTTCGGGCTACACCGGGGGGCTGTTTTTT,CASSLVSGYTGGLFF
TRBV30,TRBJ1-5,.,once,TGTGCCTGGAGTACGGAGGGGATGGTACAGCCCCAGCATTTT,CAWSTEGMVQPQHF
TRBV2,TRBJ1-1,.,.,TGTGCCAGCAGTGAACGTCGAGTCGGGATGAACACTGAAGCTTTCTTT,CASSERRVGMNTEAFF
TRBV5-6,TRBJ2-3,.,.,TGTGCCAGCAGCACTCCGGGAGGCACAGATACGCAGTATTTT,CASSTPGGTDTQYF
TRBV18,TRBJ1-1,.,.,TGTGCCAGCTCACCAAATTGGGGAGACACTGAAGCTTTCTTT,CASSPNWGDTEAFF
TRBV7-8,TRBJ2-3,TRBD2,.,TGTGCCAGCAGCAGGGGACTAGTGGGTGGGACAGATACGCAGTATTTT,CASSRGLVGGTDTQYF
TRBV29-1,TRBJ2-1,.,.,TGCAGCGTTGAGCGGCTACCAGTGGGTTACAATGAGCAGTTCTTC,CSVERLPVGYNEQFF
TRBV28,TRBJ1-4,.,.,TGTGCCAGCAGCGCACTCGGAGACGCCAATGAAAAACTGTTTTTT,CASSALGDANEKLFF
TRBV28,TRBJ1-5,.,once,TGTGCCAGCAGTTTAGGGCAGTATAGTCAGCCCCAGCATTTT,CASSLGQYSQPQHF
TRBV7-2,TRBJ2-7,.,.,TGTGCCAGCAGCCTAATACGAGCGGCCGAGCAGTACTTC,CASSLIRAAEQYF
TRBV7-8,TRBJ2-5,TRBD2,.,TGTGCCAGCAGCAGTAGCGGGGTAGACCAAGAGACCCAGTACTTC,CASSSSGVDQETQYF
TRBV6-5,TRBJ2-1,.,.,TGTGCCAGCAGTTACTCGTGGGGGCCACCCTACAATGAGCAGTTCTTC,CASSYSWGPPYNEQFF
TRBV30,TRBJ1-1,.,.,TGTGCCTGGGTGCAGGGGTCTGCTGAAGCTTTCTTT,CAWVQGSAEAFF
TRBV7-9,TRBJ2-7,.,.,TGTGCCAGCAGACAGGGAGGGGGGCTGTCCTACGAGCAGTACTTC,CASRQGGGLSYEQYF
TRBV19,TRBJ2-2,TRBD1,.,TGTGCCTGTCACAGGGGGCCGGGCGGGAGGAACACCGGGGAGCTGTTTTTT,CACHRGPGGRNTGELFF
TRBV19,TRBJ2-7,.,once,TGTGCCAGTAGTCCAGACAGAAGCTCCTACGAGCAGTACTTC,CASSPDRSSYEQYF
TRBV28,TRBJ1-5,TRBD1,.,TGTGCCAGCAGGCCCCAGACAGGGGGCAATCAGCCCCAGCATTTT,CASRPQTGGNQPQHF
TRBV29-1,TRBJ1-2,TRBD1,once,TGCAGCGTTCCTAACAGGGGTGGCGGCTACACCTTC,CSVPNRGGGYTF
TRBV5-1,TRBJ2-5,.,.,TGCGCCAGCAGCTCCCCCCTTGGACAGACCAGGGAGACCCAGTACTTC,CASSSPLGQTRETQYF
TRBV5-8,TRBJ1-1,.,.,TGTGCCAGCAGCTTGTGGCCTAACACTGAAGCTTTCTTT,CASSLWPNTEAFF
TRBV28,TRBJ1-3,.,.,TGTGCCAGCAGTTTAAGCACCGGGGGGGCTGGAAACACCATATATTTT,CASSLSTGGAGNTIYF
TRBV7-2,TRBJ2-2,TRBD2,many,TGTGCCAGCAGCCCACGCAGCGGGAGTGACGGGGAGCTGTTTTTT,CASSPRSGSDGELFF
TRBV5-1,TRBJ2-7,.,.,TGCGCCAGCAGCTTGGGACCCCCCCAGGGGAACGAGCAGTACTTC,CASSLGPPQGNEQYF
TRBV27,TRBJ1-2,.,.,TGTGCCAGCAGTCAGACAGCTTACTATGGCTACACCTTC,CASSQTAYYGYTF
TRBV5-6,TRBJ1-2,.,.,TGTGCCAGCAGCTTTGTATCGGGTGACTATGGCTACACCTTC,CASSFVSGDYGYTF
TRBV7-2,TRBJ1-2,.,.,TGTGCCAGCAGCCTCAACCTCCCCAGGGATGGCTACACCTTC,CASSLNLPRDGYTF
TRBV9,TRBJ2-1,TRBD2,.,TGTGCCAGCAATCGGAGGGAGGGCTCCTACAATGAGCAGTTCTTC,CASNRREGSYNEQFF
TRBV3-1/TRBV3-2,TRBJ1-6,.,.,TGTGCCAGCAGGCCTCCCGGGGGGTTTAATTCACCCCTCCACTTT,CASRPPGGFNSPLHF
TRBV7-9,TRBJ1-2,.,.,TGTGCCAGCAGCTTAGCCGGGACATACTATGGCTACACCTTC,CASSLAGTYYGYTF
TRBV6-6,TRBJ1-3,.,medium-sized,TGTGCCAGCACCACGGGACTTTTCTCTGGAAACACCATATATTTT,CASTTGLFSGNTIYF
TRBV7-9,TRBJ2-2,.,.,TGTGCCAGCGCCGGGGGGAACACCGGGGAGCTGTTTTTT,CASAGGNTGELFF
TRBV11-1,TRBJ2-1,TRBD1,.,TGTGCCAGCAGCTTACGGCCCCAGGGGGCTGAGCAGTTCTTC,CASSLRPQGAEQFF